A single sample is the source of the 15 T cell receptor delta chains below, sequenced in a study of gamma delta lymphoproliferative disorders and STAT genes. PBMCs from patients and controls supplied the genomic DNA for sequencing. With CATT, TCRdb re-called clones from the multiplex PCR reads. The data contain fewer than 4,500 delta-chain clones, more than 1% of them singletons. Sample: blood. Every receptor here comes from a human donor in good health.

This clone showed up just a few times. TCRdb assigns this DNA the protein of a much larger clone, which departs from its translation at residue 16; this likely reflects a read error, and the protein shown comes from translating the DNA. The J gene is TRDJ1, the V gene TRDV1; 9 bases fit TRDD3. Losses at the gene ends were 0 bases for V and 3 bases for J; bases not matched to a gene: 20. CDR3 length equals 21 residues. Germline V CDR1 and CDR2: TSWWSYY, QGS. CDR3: CALGELDSYWGKTNDADKLIF. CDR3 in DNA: TGTGCTCTTGGGGAACTAGATTCCTACTGGGGGAAGACGAACGACGCCGATAAACTCATCTTT.

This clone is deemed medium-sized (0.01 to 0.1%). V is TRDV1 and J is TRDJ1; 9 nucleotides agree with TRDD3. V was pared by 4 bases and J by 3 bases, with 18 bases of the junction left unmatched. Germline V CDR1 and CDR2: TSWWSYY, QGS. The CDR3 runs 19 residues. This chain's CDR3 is CALGAQSFHQRGYADKLIF. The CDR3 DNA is TGTGCTCTTGGGGCTCAATCGTTTCACCAACGGGGATACGCCGATAAACTCATCTTT.

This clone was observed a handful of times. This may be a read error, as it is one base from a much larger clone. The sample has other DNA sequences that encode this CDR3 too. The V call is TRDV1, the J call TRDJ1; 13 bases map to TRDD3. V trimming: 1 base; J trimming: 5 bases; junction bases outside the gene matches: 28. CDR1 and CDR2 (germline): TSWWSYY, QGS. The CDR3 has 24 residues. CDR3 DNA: TGTGCTCTTGGGGAACCCAGCCTTCCTACCATTCGAACTGGGGGATACGCAGGCACTGATAAACTCATCTTT. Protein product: CALGEPSLPTIRTGGYAGTDKLIF.

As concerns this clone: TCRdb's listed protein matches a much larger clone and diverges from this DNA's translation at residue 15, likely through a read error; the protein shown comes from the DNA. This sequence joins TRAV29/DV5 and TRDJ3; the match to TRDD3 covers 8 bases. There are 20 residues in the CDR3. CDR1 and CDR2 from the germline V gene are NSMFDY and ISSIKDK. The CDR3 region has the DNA TGTGCAGCAAGCGACCTAACTGGGGGGGAAAGCTCCTGGGACGCCCGACAGATGTTTTTC. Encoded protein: CAASDLTGGESSWDARQMFF.

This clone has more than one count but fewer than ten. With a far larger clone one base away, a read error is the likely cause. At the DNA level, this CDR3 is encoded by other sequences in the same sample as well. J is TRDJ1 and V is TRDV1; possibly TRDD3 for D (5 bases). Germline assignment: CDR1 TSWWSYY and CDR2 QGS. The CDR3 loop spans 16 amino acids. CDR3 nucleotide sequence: TGTGCCCTTGGGGAACGGGCCATGGGGAACACCGATAAACTCATCTTT. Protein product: CALGERAMGNTDKLIF.

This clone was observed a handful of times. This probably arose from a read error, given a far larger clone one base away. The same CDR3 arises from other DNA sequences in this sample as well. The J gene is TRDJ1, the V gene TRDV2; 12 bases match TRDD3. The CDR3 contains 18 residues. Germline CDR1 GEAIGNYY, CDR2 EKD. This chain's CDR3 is CACDTLRLGDTFTDKLIF. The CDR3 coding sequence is TGTGCCTGCGACACACTTCGCCTGGGGGATACGTTCACCGATAAACTCATCTTT.

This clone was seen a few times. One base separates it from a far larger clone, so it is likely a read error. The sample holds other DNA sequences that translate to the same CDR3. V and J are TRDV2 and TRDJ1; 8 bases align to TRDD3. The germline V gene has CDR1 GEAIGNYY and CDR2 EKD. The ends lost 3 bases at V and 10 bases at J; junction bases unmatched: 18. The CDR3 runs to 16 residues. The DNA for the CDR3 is TGTGCCTGTGACCCCGTCCTACATGGTGGGGGATCGCCACTCATCTTT. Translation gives CACDPVLHGGGSPLIF.

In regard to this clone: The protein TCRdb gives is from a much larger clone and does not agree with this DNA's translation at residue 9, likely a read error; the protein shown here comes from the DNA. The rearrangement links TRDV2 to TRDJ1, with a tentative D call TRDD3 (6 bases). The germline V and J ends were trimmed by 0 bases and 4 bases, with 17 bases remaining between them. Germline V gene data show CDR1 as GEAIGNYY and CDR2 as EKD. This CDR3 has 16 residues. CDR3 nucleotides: TGTGCCTGTGACACCGTGGGGGGGACACACCGCGATAAACTCATCTTT. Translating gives CACDTVGGTHRDKLIF.

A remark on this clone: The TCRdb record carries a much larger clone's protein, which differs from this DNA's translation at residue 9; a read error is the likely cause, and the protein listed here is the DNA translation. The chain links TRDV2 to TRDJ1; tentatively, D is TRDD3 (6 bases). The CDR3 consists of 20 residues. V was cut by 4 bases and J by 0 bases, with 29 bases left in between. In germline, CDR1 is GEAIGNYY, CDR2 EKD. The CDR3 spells CACEALPLVRRGTYTDKLIF. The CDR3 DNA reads TGTGCCTGTGAAGCCCTCCCCTTGGTACGTAGGGGGACCTACACCGATAAACTCATCTTT.

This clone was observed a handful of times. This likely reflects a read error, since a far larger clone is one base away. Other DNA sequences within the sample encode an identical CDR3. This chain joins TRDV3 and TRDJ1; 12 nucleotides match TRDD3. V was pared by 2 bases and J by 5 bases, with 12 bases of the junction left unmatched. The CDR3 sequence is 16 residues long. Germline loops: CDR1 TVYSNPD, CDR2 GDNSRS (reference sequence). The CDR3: CAFFSAPLGDTDKLIF. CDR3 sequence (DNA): TGTGCCTTTTTTTCGGCCCCACTGGGGGATACAGATAAACTCATCTTT.

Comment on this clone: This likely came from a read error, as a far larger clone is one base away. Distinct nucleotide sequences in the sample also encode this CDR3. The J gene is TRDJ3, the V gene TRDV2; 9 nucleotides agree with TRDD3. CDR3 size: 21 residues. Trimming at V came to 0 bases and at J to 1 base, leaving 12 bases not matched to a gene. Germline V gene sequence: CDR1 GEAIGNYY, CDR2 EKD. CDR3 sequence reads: CACDTAGTGGSSSWDTRQMFF. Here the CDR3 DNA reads TGTGCCTGTGACACCGCGGGCACTGGGGGAAGTAGTTCCTGGGACACCCGACAGATGTTTTTC.

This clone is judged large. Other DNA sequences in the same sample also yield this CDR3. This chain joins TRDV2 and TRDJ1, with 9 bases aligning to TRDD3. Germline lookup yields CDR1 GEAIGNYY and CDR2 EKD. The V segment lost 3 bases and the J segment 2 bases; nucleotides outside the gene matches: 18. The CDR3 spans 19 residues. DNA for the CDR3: TGTGCCTGTGACTTCCTACCAACTGGGGGAGAGCCCAGAACCGATAAACTCATCTTT. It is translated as CACDFLPTGGEPRTDKLIF.

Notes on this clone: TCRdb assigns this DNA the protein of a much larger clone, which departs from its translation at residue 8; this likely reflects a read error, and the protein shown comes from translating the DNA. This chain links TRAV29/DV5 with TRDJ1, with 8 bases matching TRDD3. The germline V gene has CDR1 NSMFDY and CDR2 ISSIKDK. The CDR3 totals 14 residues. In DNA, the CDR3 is TGCAGTGTACTTCACTGGGGGGTACCCGATAAACTCATCTTT. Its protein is CSVLHWGVPDKLIF.

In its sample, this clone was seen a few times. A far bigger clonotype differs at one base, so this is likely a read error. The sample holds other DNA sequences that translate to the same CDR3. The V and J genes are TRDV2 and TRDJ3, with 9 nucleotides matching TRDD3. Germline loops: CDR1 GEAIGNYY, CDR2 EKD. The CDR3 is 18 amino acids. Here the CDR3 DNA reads TGTGCCTGCGACACCGCTGGGGGATCTTCCTGGGACACCCGACAGATGTTTTTC. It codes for CACDTAGGSSWDTRQMFF.

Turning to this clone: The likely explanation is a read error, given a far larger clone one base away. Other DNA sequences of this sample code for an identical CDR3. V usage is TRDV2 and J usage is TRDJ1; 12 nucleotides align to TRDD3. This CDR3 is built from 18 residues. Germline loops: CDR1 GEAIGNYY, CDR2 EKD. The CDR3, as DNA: TGTGCTTGTGATCCCGTACTGGGGGATACTGCAACCAAATCACAACTCATCTTT. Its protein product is CACDPVLGDTATKSQLIF.